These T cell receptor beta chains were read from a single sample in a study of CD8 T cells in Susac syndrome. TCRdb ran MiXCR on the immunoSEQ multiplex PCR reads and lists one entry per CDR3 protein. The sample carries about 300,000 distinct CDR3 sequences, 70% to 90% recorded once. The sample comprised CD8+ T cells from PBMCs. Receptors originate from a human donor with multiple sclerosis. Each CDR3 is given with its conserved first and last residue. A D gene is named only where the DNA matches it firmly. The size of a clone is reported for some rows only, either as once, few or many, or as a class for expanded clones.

CDR3 DNA: TGTGCCACCCGGGGACAGCCTAACACCGGGGAGCTGTTTTTT
CDR3 protein: CATRGQPNTGELFF
V gene: TRBV24-1
J gene: TRBJ2-2
D gene: TRBD1
clone size: .

CDR3 DNA: TGTGCCAGCTCACCACAGGGGGTGGGGAATGAGTACACTGAAGCTTTCTTT
CDR3 protein: CASSPQGVGNEYTEAFF
V gene: TRBV18
J gene: TRBJ1-1
D gene: .
clone size: .

CDR3 DNA: TGTGCCAGCAGCTTAAGCGTGCAGGCTCCGTCCGCCTACGAGCAGTACTTC
CDR3 protein: CASSLSVQAPSAYEQYF
V gene: TRBV7-3
J gene: TRBJ2-7
D gene: .
clone size: once

CDR3 DNA: TGTGCCAGCACTCACACCCTAGCGATCAACACCGGGGAGCTGTTTTTT
CDR3 protein: CASTHTLAINTGELFF
V gene: TRBV27
J gene: TRBJ2-2
D gene: .
clone size: .

CDR3 DNA: TGTGCCGGTTATGCACCCAAATTACTCAACACAGATACGCAGTATTTT
CDR3 protein: CAGYAPKLLNTDTQYF
V gene: TRBV30
J gene: TRBJ2-3
D gene: .
clone size: few

CDR3 DNA: TGTGCCACCGGGACAGATTACGGCAATCAGCCCCAGCATTTT
CDR3 protein: CATGTDYGNQPQHF
V gene: TRBV6-2/TRBV6-3
J gene: TRBJ1-5
D gene: TRBD1
clone size: .

CDR3 DNA: TGTGCCTGGAGTGCTACGGGGACAGGCTTTGGCTACACCTTC
CDR3 protein: CAWSATGTGFGYTF
V gene: TRBV30
J gene: TRBJ1-2
D gene: TRBD1
clone size: .

CDR3 DNA: TGTGCCAGCAGTTTCCCTAGCGGGAGGGCAGATACGCAGTATTTT
CDR3 protein: CASSFPSGRADTQYF
V gene: TRBV28
J gene: TRBJ2-3
D gene: TRBD2
clone size: .

CDR3 DNA: TGTGCCAGCAAAGGTTTCTTGGGTAGCACCGGGGAGCTGTTTTTT
CDR3 protein: CASKGFLGSTGELFF
V gene: TRBV6-2/TRBV6-3
J gene: TRBJ2-2
D gene: .
clone size: few

CDR3 DNA: TGTGCCAGTAGTGTCGGGACAACGAACACTGAAGCTTTCTTT
CDR3 protein: CASSVGTTNTEAFF
V gene: TRBV19
J gene: TRBJ1-1
D gene: .
clone size: .

CDR3 DNA: TGTGCCAGCAGCCATCTACAGGGACACAATGAGCAGTTCTTC
CDR3 protein: CASSHLQGHNEQFF
V gene: TRBV27
J gene: TRBJ2-1
D gene: .
clone size: .

CDR3 DNA: TGTGCCAGCAGCCGAGGGTCGGGGGAGACCCAGTACTTC
CDR3 protein: CASSRGSGETQYF
V gene: TRBV13
J gene: TRBJ2-5
D gene: .
clone size: once

CDR3 DNA: TGTGCCAGCAGCGACTCGGACAGGGGGTTCCAAGAGACCCAGTACTTC
CDR3 protein: CASSDSDRGFQETQYF
V gene: TRBV9
J gene: TRBJ2-5
D gene: TRBD1
clone size: .

CDR3 DNA: TGTGCCAGCAGCCACTTAGCGGGAGGGACGGATACGCAGTATTTT
CDR3 protein: CASSHLAGGTDTQYF
V gene: TRBV3-1
J gene: TRBJ2-3
D gene: TRBD2
clone size: .

CDR3 DNA: TGTGCCAGCAGCTTCATACCCGCCTACGAGCAGTACTTC
CDR3 protein: CASSFIPAYEQYF
V gene: TRBV5-5
J gene: TRBJ2-7
D gene: .
clone size: .

CDR3 DNA: TGTGCCAGCAGTTTATCGGGGGACAGCAAGCAGTTCTTC
CDR3 protein: CASSLSGDSKQFF
V gene: TRBV27
J gene: TRBJ2-1
D gene: TRBD1
clone size: few

CDR3 DNA: TGTGCCAGCAGTTCAGGGACAGGGACTTATTCCTACGAGCAGTACTTC
CDR3 protein: CASSSGTGTYSYEQYF
V gene: TRBV6-5
J gene: TRBJ2-7
D gene: TRBD1
clone size: .

CDR3 DNA: TGTGCCTGGAGCGAAGACCCGCGGTATGGCTACACCTTC
CDR3 protein: CAWSEDPRYGYTF
V gene: TRBV30
J gene: TRBJ1-2
D gene: .
clone size: .